A single sample is the source of the 20 T cell receptor beta chains below, sequenced in a study of technical replicates of blood from four donors (dated by TCRdb to about 2017). Library generation was performed with the immunoSEQ multiplex PCR assay. TCRdb stores this immuneACCESS table with in-frame sequences only. Part of the clones is absent; in the studies checked, under half of the shortfall reflects unresolved V genes, and no reason is known for the rest. Recorded for this sample are about 58,000 clones; about 95% of them occurred a single time. Around 2.9% of the sample is held by the ten biggest clonotypes. The sample comprised PBMCs. These receptors were taken from a human donor in good health. Some clones in this sample may be carry-over from other donors' samples.

The chain joins TRBV23-1 to TRBJ2-7, with TRBD2 matching over 7 bases. TRBV23-1 has ORF status, its function being uncertain. The CDR3 runs to 20 residues. Unmatched junction bases numbered 26, after V lost 6 bases and J lost 3 bases. Here the CDR3 reads CASRRPGPLGGTPLFYEQYF. CDR3 sequence (DNA): TGCGCCAGCAGAAGACCGGGACCACTGGGGGGGACCCCACTTTTCTACGAGCAGTACTTC.

This chain joins TRBV4-2 and TRBJ2-1; D gene ambiguous. Deletions cut 1 base from V and 0 bases from J, with 16 bases between. Per germline, CDR1 LGHNA and CDR2 YNFKEQ. The CDR3 spans 18 residues. The chain's CDR3 is CASSQGLGPSTSYNEQFF. CDR3 sequence (DNA): TGTGCCAGCAGCCAAGGGCTTGGGCCAAGCACCTCCTACAATGAGCAGTTCTTC.

The gene calls are TRBV6-1 and TRBJ1-3, with TRBD1 matching 8 bases. The CDR3 sequence is 15 residues long. The germline V gene has CDR1 MNHNS and CDR2 SASEGT. J gave up 4 bases and V 3 bases, and 5 bases lay outside the gene matches. CDR3 loop: CASSELRGLGNTIYF. The CDR3 DNA is TGTGCCAGCAGTGAGCTCAGGGGGCTGGGAAACACCATATATTTT.

This clone was seen once. The gene calls are TRBV9 and TRBJ1-5; 7 bases align to TRBD1. V trimming: 4 bases; J trimming: 2 bases; junction bases outside the gene matches: 3. Germline V lookup: CDR1 SGDLS, CDR2 YYNGEE. The CDR3 runs 14 residues. CDR3 protein: CASSPTGGNQPQHF. CDR3 DNA sequence: TGTGCCAGCAGCCCCACAGGGGGCAATCAGCCCCAGCATTTT.

The chain links TRBV18 to TRBJ2-1, with 8 bases identical to TRBD1. The CDR3 has 18 amino acids. The junction had 10 bases not matched to a gene; V was cut back by 1 base and J by 2 bases. In germline, CDR1 is KGHSH, CDR2 LQKENI. The CDR3 region is CASSPLPPAGGAYNEQFF. CDR3 sequence (DNA): TGTGCCAGCTCACCACTTCCCCCAGCAGGGGGCGCCTACAATGAGCAGTTCTTC.

CDR3 DNA: TGCGCCAGCAGCCACTCTCGAGACTACAATGAGCAGTTCTTC. Residues: CASSHSRDYNEQFF. The gene calls are TRBV4-3 and TRBJ2-1; D gene uncertain. The CDR3 length is 14 residues. The germline V and J ends were trimmed by 3 bases and 3 bases, with 9 bases remaining between them. From germline, CDR1 is LGHNA and CDR2 YSLEER.

V and J are TRBV19 and TRBJ1-6, with TRBD1 as a possible D gene (5 bases). The CDR3 spans 14 residues. V lost 3 bases to trimming and J lost 7 bases, with 10 bases between them. CDR1 is LNHDA and CDR2 is SQIVND in the germline V gene (reference sequence). For the CDR3, the DNA is TGTGCCAGTAGTATCCCCGGGGGGAATTCACCCCTCCACTTT. The encoded protein is CASSIPGGNSPLHF.

The chain combines TRBV7-2 with TRBJ1-2; D might be TRBD1 (6 bases). Germline V gene lookup returns CDR1 SGHTA and CDR2 FQGNSA. This CDR3 has 15 amino acids. Trimming shortened V by 1 base and J by 4 bases, and 13 bases separated the two germline ends. DNA of the CDR3: TGTGCCAGCAGCTTAGTTGCCGGGACAAGCTATGGCTACACCTTC. This encodes CASSLVAGTSYGYTF. Drawing the rest from reference TRBV7-2 and TRBJ1-2, the complete variable domain is GAGVSQSPSNKVTEKGKDVELRCDPISGHTALYWYRQSLGQGLEFLIYFQGNSAPDKSGLPSDRFSAERTGGSVSTLTIQRTQQEDSAVYLCASSLVAGTSYGYTFGSGTRLTVV.

CDR3 in amino acids: CASSGSSTNEQFF. In DNA, the CDR3 is TGTGCCAGCAGTGGATCCAGTACCAATGAGCAGTTCTTC. The chain employs TRBV6-1 and TRBJ2-1; the D is unclear. V shed 4 bases and J shed 6 bases, with 10 bases lying between them. The length of the CDR3 is 13 residues. Germline CDR1 is MNHNS and CDR2 is SASEGT.

The rearrangement joins TRBV2 to TRBJ1-5; possibly TRBD1 for D (6 bases). CDR1 is SNHLY, CDR2 FYNNEI, per germline. The CDR3 is 13 residues long. V was trimmed by 2 bases and J by 6 bases, leaving 8 bases between them. CDR3 region: CASSESGVQPQHF. The CDR3 nucleotides are TGTGCCAGCAGTGAATCAGGGGTTCAGCCCCAGCATTTT.

DNA for the CDR3: TGCGCCAGCAGCACGGGACAGGGCCCTAATTCACCCCTCCACTTT. The encoded protein is CASSTGQGPNSPLHF. The genes are TRBV4-3 and TRBJ1-6, with 9 bases matching TRBD1. Trimming took 5 bases from V and 6 from J; bases not matched to a gene: 5. Germline CDR1 and CDR2: LGHNA and YSLEER. CDR3 length equals 15 residues.

The J gene is TRBJ2-3, the V gene TRBV14; 8 bases align to TRBD1. V lost 0 bases to trimming and J lost 5 bases; unmatched junction nucleotides: 7. The CDR3 is 16 amino acids. Germline CDR1 reads SGHDN; CDR2 reads FVKESK. The CDR3 region is CASSQDLGQGRDTQYF. DNA of the CDR3: TGTGCCAGCAGCCAAGATCTCGGACAGGGAAGAGATACGCAGTATTTT.

This CDR3 reads CASRGDTYNEQFF. Here the CDR3 DNA reads TGTGCCAGCAGGGGAGACACATACAATGAGCAGTTCTTC. This chain connects TRBV2 to TRBJ2-1, with D possibly TRBD2 on 5 matching bases. The CDR3 runs 13 residues. V shed 6 bases and J shed 4 bases, with 10 bases lying between them. Per the germline V gene, CDR1 is SNHLY and CDR2 is FYNNEI. The full variable domain, with the rest looked up from reference TRBV2 and TRBJ2-1, is EPEVTQTPSHQVTQMGQEVILRCVPISNHLYFYWYRQILGQKVEFLVSFYNNEISEKSEIFDDQFSVERPDGSNFTLKIRSTKLEDSAMYFCASRGDTYNEQFFGPGTRLTVL.

In its sample, this clone was seen once. This chain connects TRBV4-1 to TRBJ2-7; 7 bases agree with TRBD2. V dropped 4 bases and J dropped 4; count of bases not matched to a gene: 7. Germline CDR1 is MGHRA and CDR2 is YSYEKL. The CDR3 contains 14 residues. This CDR3 reads CASSRNQGGYEQYF. Written as DNA, the CDR3 is TGCGCCAGCAGCCGTAACCAGGGAGGGTACGAGCAGTACTTC.

The rearrangement uses TRBV4-1 and TRBJ2-7; D is perhaps TRBD2 (6 bases). The germline CDR1 and CDR2 sequences are MGHRA and YSYEKL. The CDR3 loop spans 12 amino acids. With 4 bases removed from V and 4 bases from J, the gap between germline ends came to 8 bases. CDR3 region: CASSPGGYEQYF. The CDR3 DNA is TGCGCCAGCAGCCCCGGGGGTTACGAGCAGTACTTC.

This clone appeared once. The chain joins TRBV23-1 to TRBJ2-1; D is perhaps TRBD2 (6 bases). TRBV23-1 is an open reading frame whose function is uncertain. Trimming pared 0 bases from V and 5 bases from J, leaving 20 bases between. The CDR3 contains 18 residues. The CDR3 protein is CASSQSLRRPRRDNEQFF. DNA of the CDR3: TGCGCCAGCAGTCAATCGCTGAGAAGGCCCCGGAGGGACAATGAGCAGTTCTTC.

The genes are TRBV2 and TRBJ2-5; perhaps TRBD1 as D (6 bases). Trimming pared 7 bases from V and 5 bases from J, leaving 14 bases between. Germline CDR1 is SNHLY and CDR2 is FYNNEI. This CDR3 has 13 amino acids. CDR3 protein: CASKLVGAETQYF. The CDR3 coding sequence is TGTGCCAGCAAGCTAGTGGGGGCGGAGACCCAGTACTTC.

The gene calls are TRBV6-5 and TRBJ2-7, with D possibly TRBD2 on 5 matching bases. The CDR3 is 12 residues long. Germline V gene lookup returns CDR1 MNHEY and CDR2 SVGAGI. V lost 2 bases and J 7 bases, leaving 9 bases between the germline ends. The CDR3 here is CASSYTGWEQYF. CDR3 nucleotide sequence: TGTGCCAGCAGTTACACGGGATGGGAGCAGTACTTC.

The V call is TRBV29-1, the J call TRBJ2-3, with D possibly TRBD1 on 5 matching bases. Deletions cut 1 base from V and 3 bases from J, with 5 bases between. The germline CDR1 and CDR2 sequences are SQVTM and ANQGSEA. The CDR3 covers 12 residues. CDR3 in amino acids: CSVEGQTDTQYF. CDR3 DNA: TGCAGCGTTGAAGGACAGACAGATACGCAGTATTTT.

The chain recombines TRBV6-6 with TRBJ1-4, with D unresolved. CDR3 size: 15 residues. CDR1 is MNHNY, CDR2 SVGAGI, per germline (reference sequence). Trimming removed 6 bases from V and 3 bases from J, with 14 bases in between. The CDR3 reads CASSDSGRANEKLFF. CDR3 nucleotides: TGTGCCAGCAGCGACTCGGGAAGGGCTAATGAAAAACTGTTTTTT.